This T cell receptor (beta chain) is drawn from a study of shared clonotypes between healthy human individuals. About the study: The composition of the donors was a couple of women and a few men aged 18 to 49. Study-wide points: Exclusively blood specimens were collected; tissue repertoires likely differ.

Healthy adults negative for HIV, lacking recent acute infections or vaccinations, served as donors. Notes on this clone: The antigen is not known.

The data were produced by immunoSEQ multiplex PCR, yet TCRdb's version contains in-frame clones alone and is incomplete. The sample has about 680,000 clones, about 80% seen once. Germline lookup yields CDR1 LNHDA and CDR2 SQIVND (reference sequence). The CDR3 has 14 residues. With 5 bases clipped from V and 2 bases from J, the junction kept 6 bases outside the gene matches. This receptor was identified in a woman aged 25 to 39 in good health. J is TRBJ2-7 and V is TRBV19, with 7 positions matching TRBD1. Sequences were obtained from memory CD4+ T cells sorted from blood. Sample subset: CD45RA-negative fraction. DNA of the CDR3: TGTGCCAGTAGTGCCCGGGACAGCACCTACGAGCAGTACTTC. Its translation: CASSARDSTYEQYF. The full variable domain, completed using reference TRBV19 and TRBJ2-7, is DGGITQSPKYLFRKEGQNVTLSCEQNLNHDAMYWYRQDPGQGLRLIYYSQIVNDFQKGDIAEGYSVSREKKESFPLTVTSAQKNPTAFYLCASSARDSTYEQYFGPGTRLTVT.